The text below deals with one TCR beta chain. Its target is unknown. This specimen comes from a study of T cell responses to AZD1222 COVID-19 vaccine. Study summary: It was second doses at about 4 or about 12 weeks that were pooled. Findings of the study overall: Spike-specific TCR breadth and depth were elevated following two AZD1222 doses. No day 14 peak samples; only post-peak repertoires were characterized.

The assay was immunoSEQ multiplex PCR, and TCRdb's table has in-frame clones only and misses some. Here the sample spans 100,000 to 150,000 clones, more than 70% being singletons. Germline CDR1 is SNHLY and CDR2 is FYNNEI. The CDR3 extends over 14 amino acids. Deletions cut 10 bases from V and 0 bases from J, with 10 bases between. The TCR originated in an adult in good health. Sample: peripheral blood, taken on day 0 of AZD1222 vaccination. The V gene is TRBV2, the J gene TRBJ2-6; D unclear. The CDR3 DNA reads as TGTGCCACTTCGGGTTCCTCTGGGGCCAACGTCCTGACTTTC. This sequence encodes CATSGSSGANVLTF.